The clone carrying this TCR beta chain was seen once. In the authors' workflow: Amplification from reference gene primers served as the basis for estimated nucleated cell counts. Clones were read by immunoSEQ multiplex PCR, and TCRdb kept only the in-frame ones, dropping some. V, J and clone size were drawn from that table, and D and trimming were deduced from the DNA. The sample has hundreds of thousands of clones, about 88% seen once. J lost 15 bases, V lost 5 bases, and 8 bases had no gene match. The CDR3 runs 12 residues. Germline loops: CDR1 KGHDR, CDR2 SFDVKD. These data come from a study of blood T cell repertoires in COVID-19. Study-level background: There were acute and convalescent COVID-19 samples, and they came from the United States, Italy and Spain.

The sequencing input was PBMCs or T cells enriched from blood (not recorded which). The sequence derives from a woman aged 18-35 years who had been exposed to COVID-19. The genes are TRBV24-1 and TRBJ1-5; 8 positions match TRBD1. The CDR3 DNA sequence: TGTGCCACCAGTGCTCCCCAGGGGGCACGGCATTTT. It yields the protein CATSAPQGARHF.